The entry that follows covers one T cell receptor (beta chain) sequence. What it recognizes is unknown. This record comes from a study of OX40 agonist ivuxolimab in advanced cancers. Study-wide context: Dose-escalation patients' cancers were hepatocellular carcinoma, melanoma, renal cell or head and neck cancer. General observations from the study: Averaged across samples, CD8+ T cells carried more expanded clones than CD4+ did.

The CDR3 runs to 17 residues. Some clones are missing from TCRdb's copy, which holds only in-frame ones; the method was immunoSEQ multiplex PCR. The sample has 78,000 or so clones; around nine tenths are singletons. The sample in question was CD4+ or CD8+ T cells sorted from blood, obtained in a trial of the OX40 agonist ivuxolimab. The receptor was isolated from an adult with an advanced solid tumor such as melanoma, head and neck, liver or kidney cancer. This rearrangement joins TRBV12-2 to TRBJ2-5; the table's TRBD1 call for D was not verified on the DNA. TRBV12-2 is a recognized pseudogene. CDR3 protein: CASRLGDRGRRRETQYF. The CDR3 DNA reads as TGTGCAAGTCGCTTAGGGGACAGGGGGCGGCGACGGGAGACCCAGTACTTC.